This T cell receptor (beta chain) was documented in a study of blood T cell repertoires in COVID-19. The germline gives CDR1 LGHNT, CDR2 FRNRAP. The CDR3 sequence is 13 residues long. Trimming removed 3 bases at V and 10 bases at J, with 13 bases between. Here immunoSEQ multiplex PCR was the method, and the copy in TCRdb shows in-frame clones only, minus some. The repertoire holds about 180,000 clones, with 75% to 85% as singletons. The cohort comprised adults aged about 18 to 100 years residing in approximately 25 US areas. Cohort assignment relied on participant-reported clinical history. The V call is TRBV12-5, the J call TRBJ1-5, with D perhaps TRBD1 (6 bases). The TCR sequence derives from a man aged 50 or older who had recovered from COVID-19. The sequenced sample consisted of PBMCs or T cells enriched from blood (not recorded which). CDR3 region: CASGLEDSGPQHF. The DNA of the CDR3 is TGTGCTAGTGGTTTAGAGGACAGCGGCCCCCAGCATTTT.